This entry lists 14 T cell receptor beta chains sequenced from one sample in a study of cytomegalovirus exposure and HLA in healthy donors. Researchers ran the PCR with 60 Vbeta and 13 Jbeta primers. This table comes from immunoSEQ multiplex PCR, and its TCRdb copy is limited to in-frame clones, with some not included. The sample carries roughly 230,000 clones, 80% to 90% recorded once. Sequenced material: PBMCs. These receptors were collected from a girl aged 2-9 years in good health and CMV-seronegative.

V usage is TRBV5-1 and J usage is TRBJ2-5, with 11 positions matching TRBD2. CDR1 is SGHRS, CDR2 YFSETQ, per germline. This CDR3 contains 17 residues. V was pared by 0 bases and J by 5 bases, with 9 bases of the junction left unmatched. CDR3 residues: CASSLALAGGPGETQYF. CDR3 in DNA: TGCGCCAGCAGCTTGGCTTTAGCGGGGGGGCCTGGTGAGACCCAGTACTTC.

This chain connects TRBV19 to TRBJ1-1; D is perhaps TRBD1 (6 bases). V lost 5 bases, J lost 0 bases, and 10 bases lay in between. CDR1 is LNHDA and CDR2 is SQIVND in the germline V gene (reference sequence). The CDR3 spans 14 residues. CDR3 amino acids: CASSYRELNTEAFF. CDR3 in DNA: TGTGCCAGTAGTTACAGGGAATTGAACACTGAAGCTTTCTTT.

The chain combines TRBV5-1 with TRBJ1-2, with 8 bases lining up with TRBD1. Germline V CDR1 and CDR2: SGHRS, YFSETQ. The CDR3 loop spans 15 amino acids. V dropped 1 base and J dropped 4; count of bases not matched to a gene: 6. CDR3 sequence reads: CASSLSTQGAYGYTF. The CDR3 nucleotides read TGCGCCAGCAGCTTGTCAACCCAGGGGGCCTATGGCTACACCTTC.

This clone was detected once. The chain has TRBV13 and TRBJ2-5; 8 bases match TRBD2. The trim removed 5 bases at V and 5 bases at J, leaving 4 bases unmatched. This CDR3 has 13 residues. From germline, CDR1 is PRHDT and CDR2 FYEKMQ (reference sequence). DNA for the CDR3: TGTGCCAGCAGCGCGCGGGGGGTGGAGACCCAGTACTTC. It yields the protein CASSARGVETQYF.

This chain uses TRBV7-2 with TRBJ2-6; 7 positions agree with TRBD1. V lost 5 bases to trimming and J lost 1 base; unmatched junction nucleotides: 11. CDR1 and CDR2 (germline): SGHTA, FQGNSA. The CDR3 contains 18 residues. CDR3 sequence: CASSQNRGADSGANVLTF. The DNA for the CDR3 is TGTGCCAGCAGCCAAAACAGGGGCGCCGATTCTGGGGCCAACGTCCTGACTTTC.

This clone appeared a few times. The CDR3 nucleotides are TGTGCCAGACAGGAAGGTACTGGAAACACCATATATTTT. Translating it yields CARQEGTGNTIYF. The chain joins TRBV2 to TRBJ1-3, with D perhaps matching TRBD1 (5 bases). The ends were cut back, 9 bases at V and 2 bases at J, with 11 bases in the middle. The germline gives CDR1 SNHLY, CDR2 FYNNEI. The CDR3 is 13 residues long.

The gene calls are TRBV6-5 and TRBJ2-7, with TRBD1 matching 7 bases. The germline CDR1 and CDR2 sequences are MNHEY and SVGAGI. The CDR3 loop spans 16 amino acids. The J segment lost 2 bases and the V segment lost 0 bases, leaving 7 bases of the junction unmatched. The CDR3 DNA follows: TGTGCCAGCAGTTACTCGGGAAAGGGACAGCCCTACGAGCAGTACTTC. It translates to CASSYSGKGQPYEQYF.

The chain joins TRBV30 to TRBJ1-2, with a tentative D call TRBD1 (5 bases). The CDR3 loop spans 14 amino acids. V was clipped by 2 bases and J by 8 bases, with 18 bases between them. The germline gives CDR1 GTSNPN, CDR2 SVGIG (reference sequence). Written as DNA, the CDR3 is TGTGCCTGGAGTCCAATCCGGGGCGGAGGGGGCTACACCTTC. Residues: CAWSPIRGGGGYTF.

The V call is TRBV10-1, the J call TRBJ1-1, with TRBD1 as a possible D gene (6 bases). Germline assignment: CDR1 WNHNN and CDR2 SYGVQD (reference sequence). The ends were cut back, 5 bases at V and 7 bases at J, with 14 bases in the middle. The CDR3 sequence is 13 residues long. The CDR3 DNA sequence: TGCGCCAGCAGTAAAGCCGGGACATTTGAAGCTTTCTTT. Translated: CASSKAGTFEAFF.

CDR3 in DNA: TGCGCCAGCAGCAAGGACAGCAACTCATGGGAGACCCAGTACTTC. This encodes CASSKDSNSWETQYF. J is TRBJ2-5 and V is TRBV5-1, with D perhaps TRBD1 (6 bases). V dropped 4 bases and J dropped 5 bases, with 18 bases sitting between them. The CDR3 is 15 residues long. The V gene's germline CDR1 is SGHRS and CDR2 YFSETQ.

This clone was recorded once. The J gene is TRBJ1-2, the V gene TRBV5-1, with D possibly being TRBD1 (5 bases). CDR1 and CDR2 (germline): SGHRS, YFSETQ. The CDR3 is 14 amino acids. Trimming stripped 2 bases from V and 7 bases from J, with 15 bases between. The CDR3 loop is CASSFVGEVGGYTF. CDR3 DNA sequence: TGCGCCAGCAGCTTTGTAGGGGAGGTGGGTGGCTACACCTTC.

This chain joins TRBV6-1 and TRBJ1-5; D not resolved. The germline V gene has CDR1 MNHNS and CDR2 SASEGT. CDR3 size: 14 residues. Trimming removed 2 bases from V and 0 bases from J, with 5 bases in between. DNA of the CDR3: TGTGCCAGCAGTGAACAGGATAGCAATCAGCCCCAGCATTTT. It encodes CASSEQDSNQPQHF.

The J gene is TRBJ2-1, the V gene TRBV19; TRBD2 agrees at 11 bases. CDR1 is LNHDA, CDR2 SQIVND, per germline (reference sequence). The CDR3 contains 19 residues. The ends lost 2 bases at V and 3 bases at J; junction bases unmatched: 12. The CDR3 coding sequence is TGTGCCAGTAGTATACTAGCGGGAGGTCGACAGGGGGGCTACAATGAGCAGTTCTTC. It specifies CASSILAGGRQGGYNEQFF.

The chain links TRBV2 to TRBJ2-1, with D maybe TRBD1 (5 bases). The CDR3 spans 13 residues. Germline assignment: CDR1 SNHLY and CDR2 FYNNEI. Trimming took 6 bases from V and 3 from J, leaving 9 bases between them. CDR3 region: CASRRGSYNEQFF. CDR3 sequence (DNA): TGTGCCAGCAGAAGGGGAAGCTACAATGAGCAGTTCTTC.